This TCR beta chain was recovered during a study of PD-1 blockade in classical Hodgkin lymphoma. The CDR3 contains 11 residues. The V and J ends lost 1 base and 5 bases respectively, with 2 bases between them. The germline CDR1 and CDR2 sequences are PRHDT and FYEKMQ (reference sequence). On this clone: No antigen is known for it.

The assay was immunoSEQ multiplex PCR, and TCRdb's table has in-frame clones only and misses some. The repertoire holds about 23,000 clones, with around 69% as singletons. Findings and limits, study-wide: Complete responders entered with baseline diversity on par with newly diagnosed patients, the results showed. CD4+ TCR diversity, unlike CD8+, climbed significantly by C4D1. There remain no defined causes for the repertoire differences, which possibly reflect disease activity or prior therapy.

Every patient had relapsed following autologous stem cell transplantation, and cohorts differed in brentuximab vedotin exposure. Source: peripheral blood mononuclear cells (PBMCs), taken at baseline. The chain couples TRBV13 to TRBJ2-5; D is undetermined. The receptor comes from a human donor with classical Hodgkin lymphoma. CDR3 nucleotides: TGTGCCAGCAGCTTAGCGGAGACCCAGTACTTC. Translated: CASSLAETQYF. The complete variable domain, with remaining parts taken from reference TRBV13 and TRBJ2-5, reads AAGVIQSPRHLIKEKRETATLKCYPIPRHDTVYWYQQGPGQDPQFLISFYEKMQSDKGSIPDRFSAQQFSDYHSELNMSSLELGDSALYFCASSLAETQYFGPGTRLLVL.